What follows describes a single T cell receptor (beta chain). Its target is not known. Sequencing of the DNA from cultured CD4+ T cells was carried out with the Oncomine TCR Beta short-read assay. TCRdb passed the PCR reads through MiXCR, listing each CDR3 protein once. The sample lists about 13,000 distinct CDR3 sequences, 44% occurring once. The sample belongs to a study of vaccination and CD4 T cells after COVID-19. Overall study: Collection of post-COVID samples occurred a median around 94 days after diagnosis, spanning a range of 35 to 161. The study, taken as a whole, reports: In median terms, SARS-CoV-2-reactive clonotypes went from roughly 21 to 40, a nonsignificant rise.

The CDR3 extends over 16 amino acids. CDR1 and CDR2 (germline): DFQATT, SNEGSKA (reference sequence). Trimming removed 5 bases from V and 1 base from J, with 18 bases in between. This sample's treatment: approximately nine-day PBMC culture with coronavirus spike peptide pools or control peptides (ViraFEST assay). TCR sequencing followed the expansion of antigen-specific T cells with peptide pools in ViraFEST. The source is a human donor who had recovered from COVID-19. Sequencing used CD4+ T cells from blood, cultured in vitro. V and J are TRBV20-1 and TRBJ1-3; TRBD1 is a possible D gene (5 bases). The CDR3 nucleotides read TGCAGTGCTTCTACATCCAGGGTGATGTCTGGAAACACCATATATTTT. Translated, it gives CSASTSRVMSGNTIYF.